What follows is one TCR beta chain and its context. Its specificity is not known. The data were taken from a study of OX40 agonist ivuxolimab in advanced cancers. Study details: Head and neck, renal cell, melanoma or hepatocellular carcinoma were the cancers that dose-escalation patients had.

Findings and limits, study-wide: Circulating CD4+ and CD8+ T cells showed clonal expansion by week 6 at 0.1 to 3.0 mg/kg.

TCRdb keeps only in-frame clones here, not all; method: immunoSEQ multiplex PCR. This repertoire shows around 64,000 clones, about 90% found once; its top ten account for 14% to 15%. The TCR comes from an adult with an advanced solid tumor such as melanoma, head and neck, liver or kidney cancer. The starting material was CD4+ or CD8+ T cells sorted from blood, obtained in a trial of the OX40 agonist ivuxolimab.

DNA for the CDR3: TGTGCCAGCAGCTTAAAAGTCCTAGCGGGGCCTTCGGGTACGCAGTATTTT. Encoded protein: CASSLKVLAGPSGTQYF. V is TRBV11-3 and J is TRBJ2-3; 9 positions agree with TRBD2. After removal of 2 bases from V and 8 bases from J, the junction contained 14 bases not matched to a gene. The CDR3 spans 17 residues. The germline CDR1 and CDR2 sequences are SGHNT and YENEEA.